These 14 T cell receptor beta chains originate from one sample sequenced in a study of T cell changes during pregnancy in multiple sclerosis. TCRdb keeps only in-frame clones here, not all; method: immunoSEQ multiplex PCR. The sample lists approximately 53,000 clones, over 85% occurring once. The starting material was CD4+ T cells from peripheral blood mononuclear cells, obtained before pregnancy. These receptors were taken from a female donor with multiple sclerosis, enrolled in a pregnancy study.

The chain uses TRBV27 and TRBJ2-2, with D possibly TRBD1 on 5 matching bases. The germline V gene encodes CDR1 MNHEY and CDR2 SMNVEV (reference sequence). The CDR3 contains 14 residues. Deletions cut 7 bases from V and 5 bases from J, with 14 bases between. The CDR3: CASTAWGQTGELFF. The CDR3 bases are TGTGCCAGCACGGCGTGGGGCCAGACCGGGGAGCTGTTTTTT.

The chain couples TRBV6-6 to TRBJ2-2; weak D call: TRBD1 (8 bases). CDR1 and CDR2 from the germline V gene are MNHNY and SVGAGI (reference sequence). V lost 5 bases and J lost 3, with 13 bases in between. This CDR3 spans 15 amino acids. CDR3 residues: CASSDRGGYTGELFF. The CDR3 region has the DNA TGTGCCAGCAGTGACAGGGGAGGGTACACCGGGGAGCTGTTTTTT.

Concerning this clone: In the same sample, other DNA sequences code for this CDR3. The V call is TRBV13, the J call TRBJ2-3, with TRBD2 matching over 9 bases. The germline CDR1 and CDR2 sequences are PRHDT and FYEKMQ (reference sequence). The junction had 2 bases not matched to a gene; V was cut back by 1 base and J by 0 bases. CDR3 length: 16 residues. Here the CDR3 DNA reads TGTGCCAGCAGCTTAGTCCTAGCGGGGAGCACAGATACGCAGTATTTT. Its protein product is CASSLVLAGSTDTQYF. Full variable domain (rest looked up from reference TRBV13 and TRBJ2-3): AAGVIQSPRHLIKEKRETATLKCYPIPRHDTVYWYQQGPGQDPQFLISFYEKMQSDKGSIPDRFSAQQFSDYHSELNMSSLELGDSALYFCASSLVLAGSTDTQYFGPGTRLTVL.

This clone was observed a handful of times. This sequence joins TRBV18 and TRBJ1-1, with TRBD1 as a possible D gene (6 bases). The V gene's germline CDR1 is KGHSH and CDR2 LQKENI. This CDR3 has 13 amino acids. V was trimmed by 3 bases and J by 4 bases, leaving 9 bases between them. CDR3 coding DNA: TGTGCCAGCTCACCCTCGACAGGCACTGAAGCTTTCTTT. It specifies CASSPSTGTEAFF. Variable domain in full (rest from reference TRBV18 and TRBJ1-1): NAGVMQNPRHLVRRRGQEARLRCSPMKGHSHVYWYRQLPEEGLKFMVYLQKENIIDESGMPKERFSAEFPKEGPSILRIQQVVRGDSAAYFCASSPSTGTEAFFGQGTRLTVV.

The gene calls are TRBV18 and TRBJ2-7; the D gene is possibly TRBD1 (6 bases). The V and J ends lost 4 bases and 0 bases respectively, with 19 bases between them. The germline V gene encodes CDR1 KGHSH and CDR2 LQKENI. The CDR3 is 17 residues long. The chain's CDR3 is CASSHGSYRDNSYEQYF. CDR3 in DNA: TGTGCCAGCTCACACGGTAGCTACCGGGACAACTCCTACGAGCAGTACTTC.

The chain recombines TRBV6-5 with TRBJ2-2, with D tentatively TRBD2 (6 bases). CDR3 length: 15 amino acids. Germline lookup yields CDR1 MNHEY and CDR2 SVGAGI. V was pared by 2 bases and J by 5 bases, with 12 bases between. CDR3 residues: CASSYRGSGTGELFF. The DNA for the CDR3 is TGTGCCAGCAGTTACCGGGGGAGCGGGACCGGGGAGCTGTTTTTT.

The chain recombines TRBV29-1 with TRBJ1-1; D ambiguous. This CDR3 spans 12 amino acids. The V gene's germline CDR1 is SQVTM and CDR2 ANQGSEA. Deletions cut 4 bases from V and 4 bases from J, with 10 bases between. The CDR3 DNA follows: TGCAGCGTTGGGGCCGGTGCCACTGAAGCTTTCTTT. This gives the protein CSVGAGATEAFF.

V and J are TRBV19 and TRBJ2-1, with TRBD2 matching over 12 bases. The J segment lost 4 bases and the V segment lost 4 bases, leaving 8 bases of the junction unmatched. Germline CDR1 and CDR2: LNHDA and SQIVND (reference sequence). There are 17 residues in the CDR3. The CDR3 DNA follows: TGTGCCAGTAGTACCACTCGACTAGCGGGAGTTTACAATGAGCAGTTCTTC. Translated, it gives CASSTTRLAGVYNEQFF.

The CDR3 loop is CASSFVGLGNTEAFF. CDR3 in DNA: TGTGCCAGCAGTTTCGTGGGGCTGGGGAACACTGAAGCTTTCTTT. This chain joins TRBV27 and TRBJ1-1; a possible D gene is TRBD1 (5 bases). The CDR3 extends over 15 amino acids. The germline CDR1 and CDR2 sequences are MNHEY and SMNVEV (reference sequence). Trimming cost V 3 bases and J 1 base, with 12 bases left between them.

CDR3 in amino acids: CASSFGQSYNEQFF. The DNA for the CDR3 is TGCGCCAGCAGCTTCGGACAGTCCTACAATGAGCAGTTCTTC. The chain combines TRBV5-1 with TRBJ2-1; D perhaps matches TRBD1 (6 bases). Germline V gene data show CDR1 as SGHRS and CDR2 as YFSETQ. The V end was cut by 2 bases, the J end by 1 base, with 7 bases between. This CDR3 has 14 amino acids.

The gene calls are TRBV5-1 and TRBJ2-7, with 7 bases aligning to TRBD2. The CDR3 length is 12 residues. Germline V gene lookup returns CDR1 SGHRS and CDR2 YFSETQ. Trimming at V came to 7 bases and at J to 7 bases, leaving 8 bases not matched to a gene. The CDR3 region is CASRGPGGEQYF. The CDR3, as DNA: TGCGCCAGCCGGGGTCCGGGGGGTGAGCAGTACTTC.

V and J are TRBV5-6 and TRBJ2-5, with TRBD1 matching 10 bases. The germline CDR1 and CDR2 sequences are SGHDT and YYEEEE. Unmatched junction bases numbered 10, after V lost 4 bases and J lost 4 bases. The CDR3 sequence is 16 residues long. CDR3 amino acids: CASSPRQGAKGETQYF. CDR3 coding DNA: TGTGCCAGCAGCCCACGACAGGGGGCTAAGGGAGAGACCCAGTACTTC.

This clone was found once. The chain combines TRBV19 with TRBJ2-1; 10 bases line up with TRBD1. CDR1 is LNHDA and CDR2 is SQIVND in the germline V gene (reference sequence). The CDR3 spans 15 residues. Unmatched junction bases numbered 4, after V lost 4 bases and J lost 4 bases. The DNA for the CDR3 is TGTGCCAGTAGTACTAGGACAGGGGGGTACAATGAGCAGTTCTTC. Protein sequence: CASSTRTGGYNEQFF. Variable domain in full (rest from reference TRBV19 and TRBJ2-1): DGGITQSPKYLFRKEGQNVTLSCEQNLNHDAMYWYRQDPGQGLRLIYYSQIVNDFQKGDIAEGYSVSREKKESFPLTVTSAQKNPTAFYLCASSTRTGGYNEQFFGPGTRLTVL.

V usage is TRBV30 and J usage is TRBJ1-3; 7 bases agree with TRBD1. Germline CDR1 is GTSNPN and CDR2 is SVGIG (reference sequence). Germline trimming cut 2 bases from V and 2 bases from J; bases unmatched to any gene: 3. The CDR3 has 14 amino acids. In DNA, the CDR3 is TGTGCCTGGAGTACAAGGGGGCCTGGAAACACCATATATTTT. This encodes CAWSTRGPGNTIYF. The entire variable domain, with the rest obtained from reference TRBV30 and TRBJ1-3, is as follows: SQTIHQWPATLVQPVGSPLSLECTVEGTSNPNLYWYRQAAGRGLQLLFYSVGIGQISSEVPQNLSASRPQDRQFILSSKKLLLSDSGFYLCAWSTRGPGNTIYFGEGSWLTVV.